This T cell receptor (beta chain) was captured by sequencing in a study of CD4 T cells in relation to SARS-CoV-2 and coronaviruses. Study in general: Negative control cultures got HIV-1 Nef peptides or no peptide. Overall study results and limits: The cross-reactivity analysis covered only spike protein, not other viral proteins.

The CDR3 is 13 amino acids. V was cut by 5 bases and J by 0 bases, with 7 bases left in between. The germline CDR1 and CDR2 sequences are SGHVS and FQNEAQ. Details on this clone: Antigen unknown.

Produced via immunoSEQ multiplex PCR; TCRdb's table is partial and in-frame only. The sample has 30,000 or so clones, around 84% seen once; the top ten hold more than 20%. The unexposed donors gave CD4+ T cells in 2011-2018, prior to COVID-19. After around nine days of culture, CD4+ T cells were isolated. Testing used SARS-CoV-2 S/N and four cold-coronavirus spikes on unexposed-donor CD4+ T cells, cells permitting. Fresh IL-2 medium replaced half the medium on days 3 and 7. The V gene is TRBV7-8, the J gene TRBJ1-1; D is uncertain. Sequences were obtained from CD4+ T cells from PBMCs, cultured in vitro. This receptor was taken from a human donor in good health. The CDR3: CASSPDLNTEAFF. The CDR3 DNA reads TGTGCCAGCAGCCCGGATTTGAACACTGAAGCTTTCTTT.